This T cell receptor beta chain was sequenced for a study of T cells in tumors after PD-1 blockade. Study-wide context: A subset received ongoing vismodegib 150 mg daily alongside anti-PD-1 therapy.

Trimming removed 7 bases at V and 2 bases at J, with 14 bases between. In germline, CDR1 is MNHNS, CDR2 SASEGT. This CDR3 contains 14 residues. Some clones are missing from TCRdb's copy, which holds only in-frame ones; the method was immunoSEQ multiplex PCR. The sample shows roughly 48,000 clones, roughly 80% of them seen only once. The sequencing here drew on PBMCs, taken before anti-PD-1 treatment. The TCR comes from a human donor with basal cell carcinoma. The V call is TRBV6-1, the J call TRBJ2-5; TRBD1 might be the D (6 bases). The CDR3 reads CASTLSGAQETQYF. CDR3 DNA: TGTGCCAGCACCCTTTCAGGGGCACAAGAGACCCAGTACTTC.